This T cell receptor (beta chain) was recorded in a study of cytomegalovirus exposure and HLA in healthy donors. Study summary: The 90 to 150 validation repertoires, a later analysis reported, used the same platform as the roughly 660 repertoires from the first cohort.

The repertoire was sequenced with immunoSEQ multiplex PCR; TCRdb's copy has only in-frame clones and lacks some. The data contain about 130,000 clones, 90% to 97% of them singletons. On this clone itself: Its antigen is still unknown.

Findings and caveats of the study: Usually a TCR sequence was rare, but some public TCRs were found in many donors. Researchers reported that a few CMV-associated chains were confirmed in vitro as CMV antigen-specific.

The sample consisted of PBMCs. This receptor was obtained from a man aged 18 to 29 in good health and CMV-seronegative.

The CDR3: CASSQEADRYSGNTIYF. In DNA form, the CDR3 reads TGCGCCAGCAGCCAAGAGGCCGACAGATACTCTGGAAACACCATATATTTT. V is TRBV4-3 and J is TRBJ1-3; possibly TRBD1 for D (5 bases). The CDR3 contains 17 residues. Germline V gene sequence: CDR1 LGHNA, CDR2 YSLEER. Trimming stripped 0 bases from V and 0 bases from J, with 12 bases between.